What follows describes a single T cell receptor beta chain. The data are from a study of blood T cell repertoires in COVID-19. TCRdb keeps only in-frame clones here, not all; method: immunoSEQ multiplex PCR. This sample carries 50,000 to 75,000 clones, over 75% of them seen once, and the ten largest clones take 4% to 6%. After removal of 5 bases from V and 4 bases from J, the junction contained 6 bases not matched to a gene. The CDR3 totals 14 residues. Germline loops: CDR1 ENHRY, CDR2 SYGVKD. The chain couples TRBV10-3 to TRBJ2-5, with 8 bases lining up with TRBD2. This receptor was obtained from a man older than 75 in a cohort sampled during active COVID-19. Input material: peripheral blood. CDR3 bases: TGTGCCATCAGTTCCGGGGGGGTTAGAGAGACCCAGTACTTC. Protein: CAISSGGVRETQYF.